The clone carrying this T cell receptor beta chain was seen a single time. Per the germline V gene, CDR1 is LGHDT and CDR2 is YNNKEL (reference sequence). Trimming removed 5 bases from V and 4 bases from J, with 11 bases in between. The CDR3 sequence is 13 residues long. The data are from a study of blood T cell repertoires in COVID-19. Study as a whole: Samples representing acute and convalescent COVID-19 were sourced from the United States, Italy and Spain.

This table comes from immunoSEQ multiplex PCR, and its TCRdb copy is limited to in-frame clones, with some not included. The top ten clones hold about 11% of a sample with under 350,000 clones, approximately 83% of them seen once. Sample: peripheral blood. V and J are TRBV3-1 (or the pseudogene TRBV3-2) and TRBJ1-2, with D hard to call. This TCR came from a woman aged 70-85 years with acute or convalescent COVID-19. CDR3 nucleotide sequence: TGTGCCAGCAGCGACATTGGGTCCTATGGCTACACCTTC. Encoded protein: CASSDIGSYGYTF.